This T cell receptor (beta chain) was obtained from a study of beta chain features in type 1 diabetes (dated 2018 in TCRdb). Looking at the study overall: Mean age, gender distribution, total cell number and subset yield did not differ between patients and healthy donors. A total of about 99,000,000 sorted cells were examined across all samples, and RNA yield correlated strongly with the number of cells per subset. In the study, recently diagnosed type 1 diabetes patients and matched healthy donors were compared on the TCRB repertoires of their sorted circulating CD4+ T cell subsets. Naive and central memory subsets were obtained from all 30 or so donors, but regulatory and stem cell-like memory subsets were isolated from only 8 patients and roughly eight healthy donors.

From each donor, a single peripheral blood sample of approximately 0.11 L on average was drawn into heparinised tubes. A BD FACSAria II was used to sort naive, central memory, regulatory and stem cell-like memory CD4+ T cells with a panel that included CD45RO, CCR7, CD25, CD127, CD95 and CD27. Purity was above 98% for every sorted population. PBMCs were separated immediately by Lymphoprep density gradient centrifugation and were stained directly, without being cultured. So that batch effects would be minimized, each experiment stained and sorted samples in pairs, pairing one healthy donor with one patient. V has 3 bases trimmed and J has 4 bases trimmed; junction bases matching no gene number 7. CDR1 and CDR2 are drawn from the germline V gene: MGHRA, YSYEKL. From its cysteine to its phenylalanine, the CDR3 spans 15 amino acids. The retained sequence is limited to the CDR3, 45 bases, with the frame set at the first base.

A remark on this clone: Its cognate antigen has yet to be identified. Base qualities are missing; no much larger clone stands one base away.

The full study reports these points: A moderate but significant shortening of TCRB CDR3 length was observed in type 1 diabetes patients in all four CD4+ subsets. Fewer insertions and more nucleotide deletions at VDJ recombination sites were observed in patients with type 1 diabetes, implying thymic rearrangement abnormalities. The naive, central memory and regulatory TCRB repertoires appeared to resemble one another more closely among patients than among healthy donors. HLA sub-analyses involved small numbers of individuals, so any influence of HLA type on TCRB rearrangement remained unresolved. PCR may preferentially amplify shorter templates, but because patient and control samples were amplified and corrected together, any resulting skew would affect both groups equally. Because cDNA was sequenced instead of genomic DNA, highly expressing activated cells could be over-represented, though the groups showed no difference in activation or CD3 levels.

The High Capacity cDNA Reverse Transcription Kit was used to reverse transcribe all of the isolated RNA, meaning that expressed TCRB transcripts were what got sequenced. Deep immunoSEQ sequencing was applied to naive, central memory and regulatory T cell samples, giving an average of around 3.8 million total reads per sample. Sorted cells were lysed in RLT buffer, and RNA was extracted using DNase-treated RNeasy Micro or Mini kits according to cell number. To prevent cross-contamination, each cell subset was processed individually, whereas patient and healthy donor samples were processed jointly. TCRB sequences were amplified from cDNA with the immunoSEQ multiplex PCR, producing 87-bp fragments spanning the CDR3 region. Sequencing of the amplicons was done on the Illumina HiSeq platform. The paper's data handling went like this. PCR bias was computationally corrected using synthetic template baselines, reads within Hamming distance 2 were collapsed, and singletons that could not be merged were discarded. By aligning reads against IMGT, V, D and J genes, CDR3 length, and insertions or deletions at six rearrangement sites were assigned. Within each subset, clonotype counts were normalized to sorted cell number, after which true diversity and Gini coefficients were computed with the tcR R package. The overlap coefficient, calculated on TCRB nucleotide sequences, was used to quantify repertoire sharing. As a proxy for the pre-selection repertoire, out-of-frame TCRB sequences from naive cells were analyzed. Held by TCRdb, this immuneACCESS table contains in-frame sequences only and omits some clones. Under half of the omission traces to an unresolved V gene where checked; the cause of the rest is unknown. V, J and clone size are taken as reported in that table, and D and trimming were inferred from the DNA itself. The sample table lists 200,000 to 300,000 clones, about 11% of them with a count of one. Roughly 0.017% of the sample is held by the ten biggest clonotypes.

This clonotype was sampled from a man aged 30 to 45 with type 1 diabetes. The chain is made from TRBV4-1 and TRBJ1-2; 8 middle bases align to TRBD1. The sample was naive CD4+ T cells from blood. Per the publication, the cell subset or site label means: true naive CD4+ T cells. The nucleotide sequence is TGCGCCAGCAGCCAGGCGGGACAGGACTTCTATGGCTACACCTTC. This translates into CASSQAGQDFYGYTF.